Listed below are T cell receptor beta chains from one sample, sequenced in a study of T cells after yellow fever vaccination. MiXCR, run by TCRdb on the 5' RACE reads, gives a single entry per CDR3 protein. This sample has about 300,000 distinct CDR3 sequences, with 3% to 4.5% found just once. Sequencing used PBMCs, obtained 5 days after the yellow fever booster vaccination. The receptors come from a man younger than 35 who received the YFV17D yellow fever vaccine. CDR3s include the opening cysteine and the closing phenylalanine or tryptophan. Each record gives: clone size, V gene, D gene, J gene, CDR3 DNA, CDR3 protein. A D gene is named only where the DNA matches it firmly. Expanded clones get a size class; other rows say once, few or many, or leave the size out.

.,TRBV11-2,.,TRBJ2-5,TGTGCCAGCAAGGGGGGCCGGGAGACCCAGTACTTC,CASKGGRETQYF
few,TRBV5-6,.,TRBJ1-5,TGTGCCAGCAGCTTGCTTCCAACGAATCAGCCCCAGCATTTT,CASSLLPTNQPQHF
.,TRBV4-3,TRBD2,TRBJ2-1,TGCGCCAGCAGCCAAGACGGAAGCGGGGGTTCGGGCAATGAGCAGTTCTTC,CASSQDGSGGSGNEQFF
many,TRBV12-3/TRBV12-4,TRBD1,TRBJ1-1,TGTGCCAGCAGTTTACAGGGGGCAATGACTGAAGCTTTCTTT,CASSLQGAMTEAFF
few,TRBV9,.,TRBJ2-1,TGTGCCAGCAGCGTAGGGACCGGGACGGCCGCCTACAATGAGCAGTTCTTC,CASSVGTGTAAYNEQFF
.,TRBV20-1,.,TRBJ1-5,TGCAGTGCTAGCCTTCAGGGGTCCCATCAGCCCCAGCATTTT,CSASLQGSHQPQHF
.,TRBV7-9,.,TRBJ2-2,TGTGCCATAACTCGGGGGGCCTCGAACACCGGGGAGCTGTTTTTT,CAITRGASNTGELFF
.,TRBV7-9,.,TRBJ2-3,TGTGCCAGCAGCTTGGCAGGGAGCTTCACAGATACGCAGTATTTT,CASSLAGSFTDTQYF
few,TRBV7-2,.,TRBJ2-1,TGTGCCAGCAGCTTACTCTCTTATTCCTACAATGAGCAGTTCTTC,CASSLLSYSYNEQFF
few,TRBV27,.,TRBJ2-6,TGTGCCAGCAGTCGCGCATTGACCTCTGGGGCCAACGTCCTGACTTTC,CASSRALTSGANVLTF
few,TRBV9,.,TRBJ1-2,TGTGCCAGCAGCGCCCAGGACATAGGAGTCTACACCTTC,CASSAQDIGVYTF
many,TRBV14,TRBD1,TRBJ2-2,TGTGCCAGCAGCGAAACCGGGACAGTGAACACCGGGGAGCTGTTTTTT,CASSETGTVNTGELFF
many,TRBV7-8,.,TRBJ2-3,TGTGCCAGCAGCCCGCACTCGGGAGATACGCAGTATTTT,CASSPHSGDTQYF
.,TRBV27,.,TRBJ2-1,TGTGCCAGCAGTTTTAGACAGGGAGGTGAGCAGTTCTTC,CASSFRQGGEQFF
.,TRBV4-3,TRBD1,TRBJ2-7,TGCGCCAGCAGCCAAGAACAGGGGTCAGTCTACGAGCAGTACTTC,CASSQEQGSVYEQYF
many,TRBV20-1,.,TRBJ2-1,TGCAGTGCCAGAGGCCCGGGGGATGAGCAGTTCTTC,CSARGPGDEQFF
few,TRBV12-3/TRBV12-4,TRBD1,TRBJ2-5,TGTGCCAGCACTCTAGGGGACAGGGCCCAAGAGACCCAGTACTTC,CASTLGDRAQETQYF
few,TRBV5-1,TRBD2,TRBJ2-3,TGCGCCAGCAGCGCAACGCCGGCCGGGGGGGCAGTAGATACGCAGTATTTT,CASSATPAGGAVDTQYF
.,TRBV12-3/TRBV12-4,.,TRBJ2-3,TGTGCCAGCAGTCCGCGTGCCCGGAGGTATACGCAGTATTTT,CASSPRARRYTQYF
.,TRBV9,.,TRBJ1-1,TGTGCCAGCAGCCCCACTCAGGTTACGAACACTGAAGCTTTCTTT,CASSPTQVTNTEAFF
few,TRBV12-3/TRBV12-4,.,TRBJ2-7,TGTGCCAGCAGCCGAAAATTGGACCACGAGCAGTACTTC,CASSRKLDHEQYF
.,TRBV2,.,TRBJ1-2,TGTGCCACCTCTCCCGACAGGTACTATGGCTACACCTTC,CATSPDRYYGYTF
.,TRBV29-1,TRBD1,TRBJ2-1,TGCAGCGTTCGTACAGGGGATGAGCAGTTCTTC,CSVRTGDEQFF
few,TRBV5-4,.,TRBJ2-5,TGTGCCAGCAGCCACCCCGCGAAGGAGACCCAGTACTTC,CASSHPAKETQYF
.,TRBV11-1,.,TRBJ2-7,TGTGCCAGCAGCCCCGGGCCCGCAGGGATTATGTACGAGCAGTACTTC,CASSPGPAGIMYEQYF
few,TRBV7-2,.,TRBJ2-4,TGTGCCAGCAGCTCCAGCGTAGCCAAAAACATTCAGTACTTC,CASSSSVAKNIQYF
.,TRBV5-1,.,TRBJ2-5,TGCGCCAGCAGCTTCCTGGGGCTTCAAGAGACCCAGTACTTC,CASSFLGLQETQYF
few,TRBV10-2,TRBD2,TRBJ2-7,TGCGCCAGCCGAAAACTAGCGGGGAGTTCCTACGAGCAGTACTTC,CASRKLAGSSYEQYF
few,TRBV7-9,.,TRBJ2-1,TGTGCCAGCAGCTTAGAGTACAGCAACAATGAGCAGTTCTTC,CASSLEYSNNEQFF
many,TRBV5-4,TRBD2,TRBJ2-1,TGTGCCAGCAGCTTGTCTGCTAGCGGCTATGAGCAGTTCTTC,CASSLSASGYEQFF
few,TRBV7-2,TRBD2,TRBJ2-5,TGTGCCAGCAGCCAAAGCGTACGGGGGGGCAAGACCCAGTACTTC,CASSQSVRGGKTQYF
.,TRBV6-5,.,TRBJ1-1,TGTGCCAGCAGTTCGGACAGCCACATTGAAGCTTTCTTT,CASSSDSHIEAFF
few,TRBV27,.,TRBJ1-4,TGTGCCAGCAGTTTTAACGGATACCGAAATGAAAAACTGTTTTTT,CASSFNGYRNEKLFF
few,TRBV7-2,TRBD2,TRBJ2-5,TGTGCCAGCAGCGCGAGCTACGGGACTAGCGGACCGTACTTC,CASSASYGTSGPYF
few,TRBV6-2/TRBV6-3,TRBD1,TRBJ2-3,TGTGCCAGCAGTTACGTACAGGGGGCGGTTGGCACAGATACGCAGTATTTT,CASSYVQGAVGTDTQYF
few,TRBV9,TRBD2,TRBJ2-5,TGTGCCAGCAGCGTGATGGGACTAGCGGAAGAGACCCAGTACTTC,CASSVMGLAEETQYF
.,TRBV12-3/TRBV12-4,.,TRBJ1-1,TGTGCCAGCAGTCCGCTCCAACCAAACATCGTCCGGCGCCAAGCTTTCTTT,CASSPLQPNIVRRQAFF
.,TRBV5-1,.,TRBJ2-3,TGCGCCAGCAGCTTGTGGGGAAATACGCAGTATTTT,CASSLWGNTQYF
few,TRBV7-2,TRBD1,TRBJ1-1,TGTGCCAGCAGCTTAGCCGGGACAGGGGGCGGCACTGAAGCTTTCTTT,CASSLAGTGGGTEAFF
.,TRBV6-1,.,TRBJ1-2,TGTGCCAGCAGTGAAATGGGGATCTATGGCTACACCTTC,CASSEMGIYGYTF
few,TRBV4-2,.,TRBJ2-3,TGTGCCAGCAGCCAGCGGGCGACTACCCCTAGCACAGATACGCAGTATTTT,CASSQRATTPSTDTQYF
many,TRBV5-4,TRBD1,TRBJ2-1,TGTGCCAGCAGTTCCCTATCCGGGACAGGGGTGGATGAGCAGTTCTTC,CASSSLSGTGVDEQFF
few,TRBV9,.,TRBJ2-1,TGTGCCAGCAGCGTAGGTGGACTGGACAGCCATGAGCAGTTCTTC,CASSVGGLDSHEQFF
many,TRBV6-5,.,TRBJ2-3,TGTGCCAGCAGGCCCAGGGGCACAGATACGCAGTATTTT,CASRPRGTDTQYF
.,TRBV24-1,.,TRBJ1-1,TGTGCCACCAGTGATAGCGACGGAAAGAACACTGAAGCTTTCTTT,CATSDSDGKNTEAFF
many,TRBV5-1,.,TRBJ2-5,TGCGCCAGCAGCCAGGGAGTTAACCAAGAGACCCAGTACTTC,CASSQGVNQETQYF